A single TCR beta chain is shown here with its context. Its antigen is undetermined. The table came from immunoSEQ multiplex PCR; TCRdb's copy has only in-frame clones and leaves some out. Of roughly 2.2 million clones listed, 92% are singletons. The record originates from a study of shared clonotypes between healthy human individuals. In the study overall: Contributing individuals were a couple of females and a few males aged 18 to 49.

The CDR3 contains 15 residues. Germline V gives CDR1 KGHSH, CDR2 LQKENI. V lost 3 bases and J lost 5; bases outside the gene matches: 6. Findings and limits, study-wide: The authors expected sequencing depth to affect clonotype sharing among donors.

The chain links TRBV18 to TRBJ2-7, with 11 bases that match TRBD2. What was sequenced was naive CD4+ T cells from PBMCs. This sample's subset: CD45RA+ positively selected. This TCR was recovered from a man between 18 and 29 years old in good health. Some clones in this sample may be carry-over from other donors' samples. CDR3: CASSPLAGGTNEQYF. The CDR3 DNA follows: TGTGCCAGCTCACCCTTAGCGGGAGGGACGAACGAGCAGTACTTC.